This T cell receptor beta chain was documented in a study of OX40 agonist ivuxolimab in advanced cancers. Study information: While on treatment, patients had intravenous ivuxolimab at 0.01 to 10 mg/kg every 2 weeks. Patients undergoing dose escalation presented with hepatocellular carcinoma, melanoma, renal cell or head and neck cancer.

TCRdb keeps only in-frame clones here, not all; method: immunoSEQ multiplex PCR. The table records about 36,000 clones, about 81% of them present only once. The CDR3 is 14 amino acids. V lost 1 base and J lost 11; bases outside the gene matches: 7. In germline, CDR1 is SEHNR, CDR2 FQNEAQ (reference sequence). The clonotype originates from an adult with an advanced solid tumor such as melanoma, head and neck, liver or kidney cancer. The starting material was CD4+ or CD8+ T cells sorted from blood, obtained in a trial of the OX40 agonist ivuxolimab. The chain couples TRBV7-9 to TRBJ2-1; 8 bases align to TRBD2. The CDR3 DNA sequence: TGTGCCAGCAGCTTAGAGGCCGTAGCGGGGCAGCAGTTCTTC. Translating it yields CASSLEAVAGQQFF.